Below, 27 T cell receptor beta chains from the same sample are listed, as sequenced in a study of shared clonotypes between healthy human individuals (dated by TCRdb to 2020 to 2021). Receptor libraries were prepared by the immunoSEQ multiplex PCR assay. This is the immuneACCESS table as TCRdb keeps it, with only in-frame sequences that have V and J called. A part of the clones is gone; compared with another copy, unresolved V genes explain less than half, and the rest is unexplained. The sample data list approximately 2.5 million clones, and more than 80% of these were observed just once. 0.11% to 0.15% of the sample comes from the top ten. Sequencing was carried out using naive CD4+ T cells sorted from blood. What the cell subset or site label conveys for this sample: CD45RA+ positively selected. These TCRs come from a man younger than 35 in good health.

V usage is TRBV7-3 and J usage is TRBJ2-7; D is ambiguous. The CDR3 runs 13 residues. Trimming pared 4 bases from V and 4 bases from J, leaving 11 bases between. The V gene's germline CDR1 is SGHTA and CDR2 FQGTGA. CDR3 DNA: TGTGCCAGCAGCTCCAAGGGCATGTACGAGCAGTACTTC. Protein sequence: CASSSKGMYEQYF.

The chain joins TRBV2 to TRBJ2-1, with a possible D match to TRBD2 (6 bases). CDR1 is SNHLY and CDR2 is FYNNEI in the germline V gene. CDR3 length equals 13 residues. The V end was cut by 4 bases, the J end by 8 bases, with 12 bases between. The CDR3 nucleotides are TGTGCCAGCAGTGTGGAACTAGCCCATGAGCAGTTCTTC. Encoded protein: CASSVELAHEQFF.

DNA of the CDR3: TGTGCCAGTAGTATAACGTTTCAGCCCCAGCATTTT. This codes for CASSITFQPQHF. The chain is built from TRBV19 and TRBJ1-5; no reliable D call. V was cut by 2 bases and J by 6 bases, with 5 bases left in between. The CDR3 is 12 amino acids. Germline-derived CDR1 and CDR2 are LNHDA and SQIVND (reference sequence).

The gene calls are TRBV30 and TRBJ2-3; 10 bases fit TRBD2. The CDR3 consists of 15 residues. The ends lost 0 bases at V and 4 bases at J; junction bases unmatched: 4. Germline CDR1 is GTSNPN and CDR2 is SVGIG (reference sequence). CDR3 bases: TGTGCCTGGAGTGTAGCAAGCGGGAGGGCAGATACGCAGTATTTT. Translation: CAWSVASGRADTQYF.

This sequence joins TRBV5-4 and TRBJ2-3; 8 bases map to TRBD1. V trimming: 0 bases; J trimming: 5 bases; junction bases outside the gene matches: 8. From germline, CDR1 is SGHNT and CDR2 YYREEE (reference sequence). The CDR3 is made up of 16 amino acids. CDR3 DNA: TGTGCCAGCAGCTTGGGGGGCTCAGGGGGCAGAGATACGCAGTATTTT. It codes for CASSLGGSGGRDTQYF.

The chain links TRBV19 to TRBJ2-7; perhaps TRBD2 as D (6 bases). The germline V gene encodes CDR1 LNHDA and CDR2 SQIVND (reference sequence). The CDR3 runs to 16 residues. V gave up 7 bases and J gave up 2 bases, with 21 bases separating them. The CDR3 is CASTNGGGTPPYEQYF. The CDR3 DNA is TGTGCCAGTACCAACGGCGGAGGGACCCCTCCCTACGAGCAGTACTTC.

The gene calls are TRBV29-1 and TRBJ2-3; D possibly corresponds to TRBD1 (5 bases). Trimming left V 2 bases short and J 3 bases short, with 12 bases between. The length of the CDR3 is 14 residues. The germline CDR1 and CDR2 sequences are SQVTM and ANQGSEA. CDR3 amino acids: CSVEILPGTDTQYF. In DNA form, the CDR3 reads TGCAGCGTTGAAATCCTACCAGGGACAGATACGCAGTATTTT.

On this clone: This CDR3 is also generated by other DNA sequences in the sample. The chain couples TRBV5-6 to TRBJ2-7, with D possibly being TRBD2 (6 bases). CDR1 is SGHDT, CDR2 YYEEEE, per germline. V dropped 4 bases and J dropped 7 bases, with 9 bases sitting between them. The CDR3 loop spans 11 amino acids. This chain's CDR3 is CASSLRGEQYF. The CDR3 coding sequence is TGTGCCAGCAGCCTCCGGGGGGAGCAGTACTTC. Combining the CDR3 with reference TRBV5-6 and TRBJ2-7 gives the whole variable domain DAGVTQSPTHLIKTRGQQVTLRCSPKSGHDTVSWYQQALGQGPQFIFQYYEEEERQRGNFPDRFSGHQFPNYSSELNVNALLLGDSALYLCASSLRGEQYFGPGTRLTVT.

CDR3 in DNA: TGCGCCAGCAGCCGAGAGACGGGAGATAATGAAAAACTGTTTTTT. Amino acid sequence: CASSRETGDNEKLFF. The chain recombines TRBV4-1 with TRBJ1-4; unclear D gene. V lost 4 bases and J lost 4, with 13 bases in between. The germline gives CDR1 MGHRA, CDR2 YSYEKL. The CDR3 is made up of 15 amino acids.

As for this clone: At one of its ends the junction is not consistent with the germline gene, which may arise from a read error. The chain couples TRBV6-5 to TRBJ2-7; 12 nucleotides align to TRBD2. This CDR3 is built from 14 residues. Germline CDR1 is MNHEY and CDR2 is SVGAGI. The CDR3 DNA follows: TGTGCCAGCAGTCCCACGCGACTAGCGGGAGTTCACCACTTC. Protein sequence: CASSPTRLAGVHHF.

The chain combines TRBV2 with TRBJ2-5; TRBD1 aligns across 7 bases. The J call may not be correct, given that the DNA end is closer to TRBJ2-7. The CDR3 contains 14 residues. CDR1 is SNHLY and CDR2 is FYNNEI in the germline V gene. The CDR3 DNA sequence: TGTGCCAGCAGGTACAGGGACAGTGAGGACGAGCAGTACTTC. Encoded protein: CASRYRDSEDEQYF.

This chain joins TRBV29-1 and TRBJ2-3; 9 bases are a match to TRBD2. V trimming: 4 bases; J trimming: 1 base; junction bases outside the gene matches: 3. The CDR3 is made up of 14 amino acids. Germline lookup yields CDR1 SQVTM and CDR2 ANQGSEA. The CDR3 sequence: CSVVASGGTDTQYF. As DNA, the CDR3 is TGCAGCGTTGTGGCTAGCGGGGGCACAGATACGCAGTATTTT.

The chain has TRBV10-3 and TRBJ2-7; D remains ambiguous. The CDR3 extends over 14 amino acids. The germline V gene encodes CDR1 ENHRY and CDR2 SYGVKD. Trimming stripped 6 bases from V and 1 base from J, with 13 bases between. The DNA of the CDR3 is TGTGCCATCAGCCCTTCGGACGGGTCCTACGAGCAGTACTTC. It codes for CAISPSDGSYEQYF.

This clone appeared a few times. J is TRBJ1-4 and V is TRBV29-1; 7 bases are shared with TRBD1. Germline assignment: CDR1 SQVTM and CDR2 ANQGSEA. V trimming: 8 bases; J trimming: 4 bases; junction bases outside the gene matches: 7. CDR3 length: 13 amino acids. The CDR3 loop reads CSTRQGGNEKLFF. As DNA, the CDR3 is TGCAGCACCAGACAGGGCGGTAATGAAAAACTGTTTTTT.

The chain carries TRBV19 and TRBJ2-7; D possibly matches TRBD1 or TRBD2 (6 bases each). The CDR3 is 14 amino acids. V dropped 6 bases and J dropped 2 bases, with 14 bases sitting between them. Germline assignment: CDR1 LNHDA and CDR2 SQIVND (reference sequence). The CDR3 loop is CASSFSGAPYEQYF. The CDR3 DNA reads TGTGCCAGTAGCTTCTCGGGGGCCCCCTACGAGCAGTACTTC. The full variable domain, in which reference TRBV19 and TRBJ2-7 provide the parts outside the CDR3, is DGGITQSPKYLFRKEGQNVTLSCEQNLNHDAMYWYRQDPGQGLRLIYYSQIVNDFQKGDIAEGYSVSREKKESFPLTVTSAQKNPTAFYLCASSFSGAPYEQYFGPGTRLTVT.

CDR3 DNA: TGTGCCAGCAGCGTATCAACAGCCCCCCGTGAGACCCAGTACTTC. Residues: CASSVSTAPRETQYF. V usage is TRBV9 and J usage is TRBJ2-5, with D uncertain. Germline-derived CDR1 and CDR2 are SGDLS and YYNGEE. The CDR3 has 15 residues. V was cut by 1 base and J by 5 bases, with 15 bases left in between.

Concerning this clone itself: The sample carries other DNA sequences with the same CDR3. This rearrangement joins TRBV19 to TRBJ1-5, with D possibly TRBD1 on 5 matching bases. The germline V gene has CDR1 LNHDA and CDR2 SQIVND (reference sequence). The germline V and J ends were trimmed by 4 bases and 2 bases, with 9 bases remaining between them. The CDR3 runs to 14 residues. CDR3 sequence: CASSTQGGNQPQHF. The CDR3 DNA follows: TGTGCCAGTAGTACTCAGGGAGGCAATCAGCCCCAGCATTTT. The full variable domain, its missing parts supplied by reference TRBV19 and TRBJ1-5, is DGGITQSPKYLFRKEGQNVTLSCEQNLNHDAMYWYRQDPGQGLRLIYYSQIVNDFQKGDIAEGYSVSREKKESFPLTVTSAQKNPTAFYLCASSTQGGNQPQHFGDGTRLSIL.

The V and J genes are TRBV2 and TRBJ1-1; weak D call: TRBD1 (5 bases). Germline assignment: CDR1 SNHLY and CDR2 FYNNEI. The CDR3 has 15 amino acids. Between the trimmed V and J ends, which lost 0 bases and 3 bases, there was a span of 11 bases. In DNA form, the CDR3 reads TGTGCCAGCAGTGAAGCCCCTCGAGGGGACACTGAAGCTTTCTTT. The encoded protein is CASSEAPRGDTEAFF.

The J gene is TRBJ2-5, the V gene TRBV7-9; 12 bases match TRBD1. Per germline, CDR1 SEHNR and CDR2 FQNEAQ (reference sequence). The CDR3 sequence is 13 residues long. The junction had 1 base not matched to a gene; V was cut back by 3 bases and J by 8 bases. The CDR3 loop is CASSLGQGATQYF. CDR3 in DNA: TGTGCCAGCAGCTTGGGACAGGGGGCAACCCAGTACTTC.

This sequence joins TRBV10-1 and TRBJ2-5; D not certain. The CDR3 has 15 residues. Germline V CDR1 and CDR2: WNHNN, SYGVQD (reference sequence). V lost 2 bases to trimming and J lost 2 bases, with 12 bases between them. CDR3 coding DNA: TGCGCCAGCAGTGAGGGGTGGGCTTTACAAGAGACCCAGTACTTC. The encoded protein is CASSEGWALQETQYF.

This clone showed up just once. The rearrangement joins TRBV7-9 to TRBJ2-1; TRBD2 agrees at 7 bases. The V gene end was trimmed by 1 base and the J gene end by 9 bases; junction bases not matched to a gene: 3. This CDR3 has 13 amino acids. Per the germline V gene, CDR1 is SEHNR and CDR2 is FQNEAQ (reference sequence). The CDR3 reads CASSLEAGVEQFF. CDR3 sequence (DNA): TGTGCCAGCAGCTTAGAGGCGGGGGTTGAGCAGTTCTTC. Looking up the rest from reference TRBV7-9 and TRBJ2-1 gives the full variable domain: DTGVSQNPRHKITKRGQNVTFRCDPISEHNRLYWYRQTLGQGPEFLTYFQNEAQLEKSRLLSDRFSAERPKGSFSTLEIQRTEQGDSAMYLCASSLEAGVEQFFGPGTRLTVL.

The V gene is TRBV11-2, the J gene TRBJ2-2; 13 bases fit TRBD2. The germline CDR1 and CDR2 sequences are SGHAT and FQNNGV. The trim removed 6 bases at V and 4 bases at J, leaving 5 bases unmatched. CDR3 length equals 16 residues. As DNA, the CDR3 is TGTGCCAGCAGTTTCCGACTAGCGGGGGGCACCGGGGAGCTGTTTTTT. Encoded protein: CASSFRLAGGTGELFF.

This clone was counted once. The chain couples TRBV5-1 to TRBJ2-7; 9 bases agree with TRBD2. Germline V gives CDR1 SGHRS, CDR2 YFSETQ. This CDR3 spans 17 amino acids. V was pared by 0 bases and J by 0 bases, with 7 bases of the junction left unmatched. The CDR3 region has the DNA TGCGCCAGCAGCTTGGAACTAGCGGGCACGATCTCCTACGAGCAGTACTTC. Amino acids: CASSLELAGTISYEQYF.

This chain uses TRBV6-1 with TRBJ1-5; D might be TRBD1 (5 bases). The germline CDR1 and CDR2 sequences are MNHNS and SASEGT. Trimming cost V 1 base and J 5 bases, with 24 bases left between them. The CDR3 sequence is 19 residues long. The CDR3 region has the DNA TGTGCCAGCAGTGAAGTCGGTTGGGGTACTGGTCCGGGGCATCAGCCCCAGCATTTT. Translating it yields CASSEVGWGTGPGHQPQHF.

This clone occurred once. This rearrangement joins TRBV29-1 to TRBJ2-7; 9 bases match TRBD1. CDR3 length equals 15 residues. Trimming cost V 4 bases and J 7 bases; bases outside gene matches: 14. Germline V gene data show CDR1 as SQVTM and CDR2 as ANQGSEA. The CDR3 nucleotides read TGCAGCGTTGGGGGGGGACAGGGCCCTACTCGAGAGCAGTACTTC. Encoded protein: CSVGGGQGPTREQYF.

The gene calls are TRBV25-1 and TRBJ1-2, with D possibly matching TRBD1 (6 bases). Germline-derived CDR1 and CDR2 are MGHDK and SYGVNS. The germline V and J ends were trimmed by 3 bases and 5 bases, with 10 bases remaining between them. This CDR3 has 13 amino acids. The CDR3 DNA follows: TGTGCCAGCAGTGAGCTCCAGGGGTATGGCTACACCTTC. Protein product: CASSELQGYGYTF.

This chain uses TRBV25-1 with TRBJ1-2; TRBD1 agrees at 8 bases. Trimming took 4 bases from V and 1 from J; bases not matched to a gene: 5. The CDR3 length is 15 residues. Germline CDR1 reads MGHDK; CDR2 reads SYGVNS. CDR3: CASSARTGNNYGYTF. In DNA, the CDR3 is TGTGCCAGCAGTGCCAGGACAGGGAATAACTATGGCTACACCTTC.